The next 14 T cell receptor beta chains were all read from a single sample in a study of spatial heterogeneity in lung cancer. Time point given: sample taken at primary tumor resection. Tumor, nontumor lung or frozen PBMC supplied whole RNA, sequenced without sorting. TCRdb ran MiXCR on the 5' RACE reads and lists one entry per CDR3 protein. The sample consists of around 40,000 distinct CDR3 sequences, 4% to 6% of them appearing once. The sequences come from PBMCs, collected at surgery. These receptors came from a female donor with early-stage non-small cell lung cancer.

V gene TRBV24-1 combines with J gene TRBJ2-2; D may be TRBD1 (6 bases). V lost 4 bases, J lost 6 bases, and 17 bases lay in between. The CDR3 consists of 16 residues. The germline V gene encodes CDR1 KGHDR and CDR2 SFDVKD. DNA of the CDR3: TGTGCCACCAGTGACCCATTACAGGGTGAAGCCGGGGAGCTGTTTTTT. Translated, it gives CATSDPLQGEAGELFF.

This clonotype occurred many times. This chain connects TRBV10-3 to TRBJ2-4; no definite D call. Germline V lookup: CDR1 ENHRY, CDR2 SYGVKD. Trimming removed 5 bases from V and 0 bases from J, with 8 bases in between. The CDR3 length is 14 residues. Here the CDR3 DNA reads TGTGCCATCAGTTACAACCTAGCCAAAAACATTCAGTACTTC. Its protein product is CAISYNLAKNIQYF.

This chain joins TRBV6-5 and TRBJ2-7, with 10 bases fitting TRBD1. This CDR3 is 12 amino acids long. The germline V gene encodes CDR1 MNHEY and CDR2 SVGAGI. V lost 8 bases and J lost 3; bases outside the gene matches: 1. The CDR3 bases are TGTGCCAGCGGGACAGGGGACTACGAGCAGTACTTC. It codes for CASGTGDYEQYF.

This chain joins TRBV20-1 and TRBJ1-4; no clear D. Germline CDR1 is DFQATT and CDR2 is SNEGSKA (reference sequence). This CDR3 spans 16 amino acids. Trimming shortened V by 2 bases and J by 0 bases, and 13 bases separated the two germline ends. The CDR3 loop is CSARPIDDTTNEKLFF. The CDR3 nucleotides are TGCAGTGCTAGACCCATAGACGACACAACTAATGAAAAACTGTTTTTT.

In its sample, this clonotype was seen many times. V and J are TRBV7-2 and TRBJ2-1; D may be TRBD1 or TRBD2 (5 bases each). The germline V gene has CDR1 SGHTA and CDR2 FQGNSA. V was trimmed by 5 bases and J by 5 bases, leaving 16 bases between them. CDR3 size: 15 residues. CDR3 nucleotides: TGTGCCAGCAGCCTCGCTGGGGGAGTGAACAATGAGCAGTTCTTC. It encodes CASSLAGGVNNEQFF.

V and J are TRBV25-1 and TRBJ2-3; D perhaps matches TRBD1 (5 bases). Trimming shortened V by 11 bases and J by 3 bases, and 18 bases separated the two germline ends. The CDR3 length is 14 residues. Germline V CDR1 and CDR2: MGHDK, SYGVNS. The CDR3 loop reads CAVQDSGLTDTQYF. The CDR3 bases are TGTGCCGTTCAAGACAGTGGGCTTACAGATACGCAGTATTTT.

There are many counts of this clonotype. The chain combines TRBV12-3 or TRBV12-4 with TRBJ2-7, with no clear D. V was cut by 1 base and J by 2 bases, with 6 bases left in between. This CDR3 comprises 13 residues. CDR3 sequence: CASSLDGAYEQYF. CDR3 sequence (DNA): TGTGCCAGCAGTTTAGACGGAGCCTACGAGCAGTACTTC.

At least ten counts were recorded for this clonotype. CDR3 protein: CASSVGQTNTGELFF. DNA for the CDR3: TGTGCCAGTTCGGTCGGACAGACGAACACCGGGGAGCTGTTTTTT. The chain combines TRBV19 with TRBJ2-2; tentatively, D is TRBD1 (6 bases). There are 15 residues in the CDR3. With 8 bases removed from V and 0 bases from J, the gap between germline ends came to 13 bases. In germline, CDR1 is LNHDA, CDR2 SQIVND (reference sequence).

Ten or more counts support this clonotype. The rearrangement joins TRBV27 to TRBJ2-7; 9 positions agree with TRBD2. Germline V gene lookup returns CDR1 MNHEY and CDR2 SMNVEV (reference sequence). V trimming: 8 bases; J trimming: 2 bases; junction bases outside the gene matches: 4. This CDR3 has 13 residues. The CDR3 DNA is TGTGCCAGCCAGCGGGGGGCCGCCTACGAGCAGTACTTC. Amino acid sequence: CASQRGAAYEQYF.

This clonotype was recorded many times. The chain couples TRBV29-1 to TRBJ1-2; D is undetermined. Trimming stripped 3 bases from V and 6 bases from J, with 11 bases between. This CDR3 has 12 amino acids. From germline, CDR1 is SQVTM and CDR2 ANQGSEA. Here the CDR3 reads CSVETRDDGYTF. The CDR3 DNA follows: TGCAGCGTTGAGACGCGGGATGATGGCTACACCTTC.

This clonotype was observed at least ten times. The rearrangement links TRBV7-8 to TRBJ1-2; D remains unclear. Trimming took 1 base from V and 2 from J, leaving 11 bases between them. CDR1 is SGHVS, CDR2 FQNEAQ, per germline. This CDR3 is 15 amino acids long. The CDR3 nucleotides read TGTGCCAGCAGCTTAGAAGCTGGACCAAACTATGGCTACACCTTC. Amino acids: CASSLEAGPNYGYTF.

There are many counts of this clonotype. This chain joins TRBV5-4 and TRBJ1-1; D is unclear. This CDR3 is built from 17 residues. Trimming stripped 0 bases from V and 2 bases from J, with 17 bases between. The V gene's germline CDR1 is SGHNT and CDR2 YYREEE (reference sequence). CDR3 DNA: TGTGCCAGCAGCTTGGCCCGTGGACGACGGGTTAACACTGAAGCTTTCTTT. Residues: CASSLARGRRVNTEAFF.

This clonotype was seen repeatedly, ten times or more. The chain recombines TRBV6-2 or TRBV6-3 with TRBJ2-7; perhaps TRBD1 as D (5 bases). This CDR3 has 15 residues. Looked up from germline, CDR1 is MNHEY and CDR2 is SVGEGT. The ends were cut back, 10 bases at V and 0 bases at J, with 19 bases in the middle. The CDR3 nucleotides are TGTGCCACCGCCAAAGGGGTCCGAAGCTCCTACGAGCAGTACTTC. Protein: CATAKGVRSSYEQYF.

This clonotype came up a few times. The gene calls are TRBV7-2 and TRBJ2-5; tentatively, D is TRBD2 (6 bases). Germline CDR1 reads SGHTA; CDR2 reads FQGNSA. V gave up 5 bases and J gave up 4 bases, with 17 bases separating them. The CDR3 extends over 15 amino acids. The CDR3 spells CASSPRKSGGETQYF. For the CDR3, the DNA is TGTGCCAGCAGCCCGAGAAAATCCGGGGGAGAGACCCAGTACTTC.